These T cell receptor beta chains were read from a single sample in a study of blood T cell repertoires in COVID-19. TCRdb keeps only in-frame clones here, not all; method: immunoSEQ multiplex PCR. The table lists some 150,000 clones, about 84% of them singletons. The source material was PBMCs or T cells enriched from blood (not recorded which). The receptors here all came from a young woman who had been exposed to COVID-19. The CDR3 runs from the conserved cysteine through the conserved F or W. D genes are given only for firm matches. Size is stated for part of the rows, as once, few or many counts, or as a class when the clone is expanded.

j_gene | abundance | d_gene | v_gene | CDR3aa | CDR3nt
TRBJ1-6 | NA | TRBD1 | TRBV15 | CATSRRRSGTVSSYNSPLHF | TGTGCCACCAGCCGCCGAAGATCAGGGACAGTAAGCTCCTATAATTCACCCCTCCACTTT
TRBJ2-6 | NA | TRBD1 | TRBV11-2 | CASSPQGASGANVLTF | TGTGCCAGCAGCCCCCAGGGGGCGTCTGGGGCCAACGTCCTGACTTTC
TRBJ2-7 | NA | TRBD1 | TRBV4-1 | CASSRLTGSPYEQYF | TGCGCCAGCAGCCGACTGACAGGGAGCCCCTACGAGCAGTACTTC
TRBJ2-1 | NA | TRBD2 | TRBV3-1/TRBV3-2 | CASSHPSGEQFF | TGTGCCAGCAGCCATCCTAGCGGAGAGCAGTTCTTC
TRBJ1-5 | NA | NA | TRBV5-5 | CASSLLERQPQHF | TGTGCCAGCAGCTTGCTAGAAAGGCAGCCCCAGCATTTT
TRBJ2-3 | NA | TRBD2 | TRBV6-4 | CASSGGAGATDTQYF | TGTGCCAGCAGTGGAGGGGCGGGAGCCACAGATACGCAGTATTTT
TRBJ1-2 | NA | TRBD1 | TRBV18 | CASSPGTGVTYGYTF | TGTGCCAGCTCACCCGGGACAGGCGTCACCTATGGCTACACCTTC
TRBJ1-2 | NA | NA | TRBV7-9 | CASSFAQGTRGYGYTF | TGTGCCAGCAGCTTTGCCCAGGGCACCCGAGGCTATGGCTACACCTTC
TRBJ1-4 | NA | NA | TRBV12-3/TRBV12-4 | CASRAGTNEKLFF | TGTGCCAGCAGAGCGGGAACTAATGAAAAACTGTTTTTT
TRBJ2-7 | once | TRBD2 | TRBV2 | CACYPRTSGSYEQYF | TGTGCCTGCTACCCCCGGACTAGCGGGAGCTACGAGCAGTACTTC
TRBJ2-1 | NA | NA | TRBV4-2 | CASSQGPGRDNEQFF | TGTGCCAGCAGCCAAGGACCGGGAAGGGACAATGAGCAGTTCTTC
TRBJ2-7 | NA | NA | TRBV30 | CAWSGNYEQYF | TGTGCCTGGAGCGGGAACTACGAGCAGTACTTC
TRBJ2-7 | NA | TRBD2 | TRBV6-1 | CASSDAGGSSYEQYF | TGTGCCAGCAGTGACGCCGGGGGGTCCTCCTACGAGCAGTACTTC
TRBJ2-7 | NA | TRBD2 | TRBV30 | CACNGGQREGNEQYF | TGTGCCTGTAACGGCGGCCAGCGGGAGGGCAACGAGCAGTACTTC
TRBJ1-2 | once | TRBD1 | TRBV28 | CASSRQGTGPYGYTF | TGTGCCAGCAGCCGACAAGGGACAGGTCCCTATGGCTACACCTTC
TRBJ1-5 | NA | NA | TRBV19 | CASSIGVGDQPQHF | TGTGCCAGTAGTATAGGCGTGGGCGATCAGCCCCAGCATTTT
TRBJ1-5 | few | NA | TRBV19 | CASSPGRLGQPQHF | TGTGCCAGTAGCCCAGGGAGGTTGGGTCAGCCCCAGCATTTT
TRBJ2-3 | NA | TRBD2 | TRBV6-1 | CASSDQGGGQYF | TGTGCCAGCAGTGACCAGGGCGGGGGGCAGTATTTT
TRBJ2-7 | NA | NA | TRBV11-3 | CASSPGENYEQYF | TGTGCCAGCAGCCCCGGGGAGAACTACGAGCAGTACTTC
TRBJ1-3 | NA | NA | TRBV7-2 | CASSLGEVSGNTIYF | TGTGCCAGCAGCTTAGGAGAGGTATCCGGAAACACCATATATTTT
TRBJ2-7 | NA | TRBD2 | TRBV27 | CASSRGTSGRNEQYF | TGTGCCAGCAGTCGCGGGACTAGCGGGAGGAACGAGCAGTACTTC
TRBJ2-3 | few | TRBD2 | TRBV5-5 | CASSQTSGSTGTDTQYF | TGTGCCAGCAGCCAAACTAGCGGGAGTACGGGCACAGATACGCAGTATTTT
TRBJ1-1 | NA | TRBD1 | TRBV19 | CASRGTDRANTEAFF | TGTGCCAGTAGGGGGACGGACAGGGCAAACACTGAAGCTTTCTTT
TRBJ1-3 | NA | TRBD1 | TRBV30 | CAWDTGVGNTIYF | TGTGCCTGGGATACAGGGGTGGGAAACACCATATATTTT
TRBJ1-2 | NA | TRBD1 | TRBV27 | CASSPGTGDGYTF | TGTGCCAGCAGTCCCGGGACAGGAGATGGCTACACCTTC
TRBJ1-1 | NA | TRBD1 | TRBV7-9 | CASSTGGDRQNTEAFF | TGTGCCAGCAGCACAGGGGGGGACAGACAGAACACTGAAGCTTTCTTT
TRBJ2-2 | few | TRBD1 | TRBV25-1 | CASSEQGAGELFF | TGTGCCAGCAGTGAGCAGGGGGCGGGGGAGCTGTTTTTT
TRBJ2-7 | once | NA | TRBV21-1 | CASSMAGVSYEQYF | TGTGCCAGCAGCATGGCAGGCGTTTCCTACGAGCAGTACTTC
TRBJ1-2 | NA | TRBD1 | TRBV7-8 | CASSPGQGLSYGYTF | TGTGCCAGCAGCCCGGGACAGGGGTTGAGTTATGGCTACACCTTC
TRBJ1-1 | few | NA | TRBV29-1 | CSVEGIRDAFF | TGCAGCGTTGAAGGAATCAGGGATGCTTTCTTT
TRBJ2-7 | once | NA | TRBV27 | CASSIKTGGDEQYF | TGTGCCAGCAGTATCAAGACAGGCGGCGACGAGCAGTACTTC
TRBJ1-2 | NA | TRBD1 | TRBV19 | CASSQGTGYGYTF | TGTGCCAGTAGCCAAGGGACAGGGTATGGCTACACCTTC
TRBJ2-2 | NA | TRBD2 | TRBV27 | CASSFSSSGRANTGELFF | TGTGCCAGCAGTTTTAGTAGTAGCGGGAGGGCTAACACCGGGGAGCTGTTTTTT
TRBJ1-2 | NA | NA | TRBV3-1/TRBV3-2 | CASSQRGGGNYGYTF | TGTGCCAGCAGCCAAAGAGGCGGGGGAAACTATGGCTACACCTTC
TRBJ1-1 | once | NA | TRBV3-1/TRBV3-2 | CASSLRQTKGNTEAFF | TGTGCCAGCAGCCTCCGACAGACGAAGGGGAACACTGAAGCTTTCTTT
TRBJ1-5 | once | NA | TRBV2 | CASSEVGGGQPQHF | TGTGCCAGCAGTGAGGTCGGGGGGGGTCAGCCCCAGCATTTT
TRBJ2-7 | NA | NA | TRBV7-7 | CASSVGPGALDEQYF | TGTGCCAGCAGCGTCGGCCCGGGTGCCCTGGACGAGCAGTACTTC
TRBJ2-7 | NA | TRBD2 | TRBV4-3 | CASSRNEREVNEQYF | TGCGCCAGCAGCCGGAATGAGCGGGAGGTTAATGAGCAGTACTTC
TRBJ2-7 | NA | TRBD2 | TRBV28 | CASSRGTAGGSEQYF | TGTGCCAGCAGTCGGGGCACAGCGGGAGGGTCCGAGCAGTACTTC
TRBJ2-7 | NA | TRBD2 | TRBV19 | CASSISAGAGEQYF | TGTGCCAGTAGTATCTCGGCGGGAGCTGGGGAGCAGTACTTC
TRBJ2-2 | few | TRBD2 | TRBV15 | CATREYTSGTGELFF | TGTGCCACCCGGGAGTATACTAGCGGGACCGGGGAGCTGTTTTTT
TRBJ1-2 | NA | NA | TRBV15 | CATSKTGLANYGYTF | TGTGCCACCAGCAAAACAGGATTAGCTAACTATGGCTACACCTTC
TRBJ1-1 | NA | NA | TRBV12-3/TRBV12-4 | CASSFRQGREAFF | TGTGCCAGCAGTTTCAGGCAGGGGAGAGAAGCTTTCTTT
TRBJ1-5 | NA | NA | TRBV19 | CASTLGKRTDNQPQHF | TGTGCCAGTACCCTAGGTAAACGGACAGACAATCAGCCCCAGCATTTT
TRBJ2-3 | NA | TRBD2 | TRBV29-1 | CSVEIVGGSKTDTQYF | TGCAGCGTTGAAATCGTTGGCGGGAGTAAAACAGATACGCAGTATTTT
TRBJ1-2 | NA | NA | TRBV5-5 | CASSLDPGNYGYTF | TGTGCCAGCAGCTTGGATCCAGGGAACTATGGCTACACCTTC
TRBJ2-1 | NA | TRBD2 | TRBV30 | CACTSGGIYNEQFF | TGTGCCTGTACTAGCGGGGGGATTTACAATGAGCAGTTCTTC
TRBJ2-7 | NA | TRBD2 | TRBV5-1 | CASSLAPSGPYEQYF | TGCGCCAGCAGCTTGGCGCCTAGCGGGCCTTACGAGCAGTACTTC
TRBJ2-4 | NA | NA | TRBV12-1 | CASSFAQRDSGLIAKNIQYF | TGTGCCAGCAGCTTTGCGCAAAGGGATAGCGGACTTATAGCCAAAAACATTCAGTACTTC
TRBJ1-1 | NA | NA | TRBV19 | CASRAGHVNTEAFF | TGTGCCAGTAGAGCGGGGCATGTGAACACTGAAGCTTTCTTT
TRBJ2-3 | few | TRBD1 | TRBV5-1 | CASSFRDRGDTQYF | TGCGCCAGCAGCTTCCGGGACAGGGGGGATACGCAGTATTTT
TRBJ2-7 | NA | NA | TRBV7-9 | CASSLDLGANYEQYF | TGTGCCAGCAGCTTAGATCTGGGGGCTAACTACGAGCAGTACTTC
TRBJ2-3 | NA | NA | TRBV30 | CAWSSDFATSTDTQYF | TGTGCCTGGAGTTCAGACTTTGCAACTAGCACAGATACGCAGTATTTT
TRBJ2-6 | NA | TRBD1 | TRBV5-4 | CASSFPGQGIGANVLTF | TGTGCCAGCAGCTTCCCGGGACAGGGTATTGGGGCCAACGTCCTGACTTTC
TRBJ2-1 | NA | NA | TRBV4-2 | CASSQETSSVAFNEQFF | TGTGCCAGCAGCCAAGAGACTAGTTCGGTAGCTTTCAATGAGCAGTTCTTC
TRBJ2-1 | NA | TRBD2 | TRBV7-9 | CASSLGLAGSPTRNEQFF | TGTGCCAGCAGCTTAGGACTAGCGGGTAGCCCCACTCGCAATGAGCAGTTCTTC
TRBJ2-2 | NA | TRBD2 | TRBV4-2 | CASSYQSRGLAFGELFF | TGTGCCAGCAGCTATCAATCAAGGGGACTAGCATTCGGGGAGCTGTTTTTT
TRBJ1-1 | NA | NA | TRBV21-1 | CASSKGLQGPNTEAFF | TGTGCCAGCAGCAAAGGGCTGCAGGGGCCGAACACTGAAGCTTTCTTT
TRBJ1-5 | NA | NA | TRBV14 | CASSQEGGCGQPQHF | TGTGCCAGCAGCCAAGAAGGGGGATGTGGTCAGCCCCAGCATTTT